This T cell receptor beta chain originates from a study of T-cell memory formation after mild COVID-19. Whole-study context: TCR clusters were mostly confined to one donor each.

This CDR3 contains 14 residues. V gave up 5 bases and J gave up 7 bases; unmatched junction bases: 8. The germline V gene has CDR1 SGHTA and CDR2 FQGNSA. TCRdb analysed the 5' RACE reads with MiXCR anew, one entry per CDR3 protein. Among more than 350,000 distinct CDR3 sequences listed, approximately 15% were seen once. Sequenced sample: PBMCs or a T cell subset sorted from them (not recorded which). This clonotype was obtained from a man younger than 35 who had mild COVID-19 (a few samples of this study predate the infection). Cell type and time point are not known. The J gene is TRBJ2-1, the V gene TRBV7-2, with 7 bases matching TRBD2. The CDR3 reads CASSGRGSRNEQFF. The DNA for the CDR3 is TGTGCCAGCAGCGGGCGGGGGTCTAGGAATGAGCAGTTCTTC.